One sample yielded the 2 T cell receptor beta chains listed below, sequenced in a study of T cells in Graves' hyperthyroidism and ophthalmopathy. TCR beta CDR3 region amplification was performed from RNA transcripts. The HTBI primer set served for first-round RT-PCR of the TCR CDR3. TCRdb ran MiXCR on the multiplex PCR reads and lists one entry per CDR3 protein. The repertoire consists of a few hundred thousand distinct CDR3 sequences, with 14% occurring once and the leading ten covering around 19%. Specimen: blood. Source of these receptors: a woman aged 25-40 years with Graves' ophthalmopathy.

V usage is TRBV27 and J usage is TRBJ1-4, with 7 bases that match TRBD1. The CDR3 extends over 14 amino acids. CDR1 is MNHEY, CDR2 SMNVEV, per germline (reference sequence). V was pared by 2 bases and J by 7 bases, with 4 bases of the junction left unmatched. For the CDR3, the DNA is TGTGCCAGCAGTTTAGTTTCAGGGGGTGAAAAACTGTTTTTT. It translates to CASSLVSGGEKLFF.

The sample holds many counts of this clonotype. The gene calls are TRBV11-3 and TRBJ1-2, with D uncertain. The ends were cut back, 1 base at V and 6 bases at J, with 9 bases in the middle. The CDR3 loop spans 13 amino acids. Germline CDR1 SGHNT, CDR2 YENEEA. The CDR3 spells CASSLGTTNGYTF. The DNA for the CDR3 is TGTGCCAGCAGCTTAGGGACGACTAATGGCTACACCTTC.